This T cell receptor (beta chain) comes out of a study of blood T cells in healthy people across ages. Every donor contributed roughly 10 milliliters of peripheral blood by blood draw. In its sample, this clonotype was seen a few times. The CDR3 extends over 14 amino acids. CDR1 and CDR2 (germline): SGHNT, YYREEE (reference sequence). J lost 6 bases, V lost 4 bases, and 10 bases had no gene match. A second PCR, run for about 6 to 11 cycles, used a sample-barcoded 5' primer plus a J-beta primer mix. Through a template-switch adaptor with 12 random nucleotides, each cDNA molecule received a tag. MiXCR was run by TCRdb on the 5' RACE reads, yielding one entry per CDR3 protein. The data contain around 1.7 million distinct CDR3 sequences, about 30% of them seen just once; the ten biggest clones take up roughly 8%.

What was sequenced was blood. J is TRBJ2-7 and V is TRBV5-4; TRBD2 aligns across 7 bases. The sequence was obtained from a woman aged 25 to 45 in good health. This CDR3 is CASSPGTKRGEQYF. The DNA for the CDR3 is TGTGCCAGCAGCCCAGGGACTAAGCGTGGCGAGCAGTACTTC.